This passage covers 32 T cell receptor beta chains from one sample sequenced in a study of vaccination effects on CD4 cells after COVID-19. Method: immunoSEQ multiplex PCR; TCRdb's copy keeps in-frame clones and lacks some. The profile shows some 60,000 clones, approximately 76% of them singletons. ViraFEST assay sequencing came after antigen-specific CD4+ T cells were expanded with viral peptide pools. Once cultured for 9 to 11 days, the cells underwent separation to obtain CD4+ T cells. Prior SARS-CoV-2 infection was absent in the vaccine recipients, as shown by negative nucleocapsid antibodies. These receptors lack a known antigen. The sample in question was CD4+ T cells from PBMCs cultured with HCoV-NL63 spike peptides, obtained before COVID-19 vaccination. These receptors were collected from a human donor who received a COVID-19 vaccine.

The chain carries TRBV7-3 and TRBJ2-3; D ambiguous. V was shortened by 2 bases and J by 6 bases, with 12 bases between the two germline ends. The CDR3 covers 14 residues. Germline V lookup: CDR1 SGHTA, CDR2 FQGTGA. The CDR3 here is CASSLGSLADTQYF. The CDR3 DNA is TGTGCCAGCAGCTTAGGGTCCTTAGCTGATACGCAGTATTTT.

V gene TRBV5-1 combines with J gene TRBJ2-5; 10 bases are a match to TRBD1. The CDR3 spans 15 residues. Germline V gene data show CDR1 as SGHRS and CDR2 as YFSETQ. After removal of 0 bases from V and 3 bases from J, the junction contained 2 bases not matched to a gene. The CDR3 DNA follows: TGCGCCAGCAGCTTGGGCGGGACAGGGGAAGAGACCCAGTACTTC. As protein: CASSLGGTGEETQYF.

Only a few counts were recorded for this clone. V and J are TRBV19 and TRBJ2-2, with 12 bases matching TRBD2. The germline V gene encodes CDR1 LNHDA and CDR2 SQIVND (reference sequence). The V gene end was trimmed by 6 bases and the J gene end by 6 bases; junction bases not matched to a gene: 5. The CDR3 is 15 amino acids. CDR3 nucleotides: TGTGCCAGTAGCCCTCTAGCGGGGGGGCCCGGGGAGCTGTTTTTT. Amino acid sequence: CASSPLAGGPGELFF.

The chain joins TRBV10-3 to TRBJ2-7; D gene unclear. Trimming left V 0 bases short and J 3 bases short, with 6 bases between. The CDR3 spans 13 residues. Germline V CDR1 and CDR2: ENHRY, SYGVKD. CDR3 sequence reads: CAISESNGYEQYV. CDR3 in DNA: TGTGCCATCAGTGAGTCGAACGGCTACGAGCAGTACGTC.

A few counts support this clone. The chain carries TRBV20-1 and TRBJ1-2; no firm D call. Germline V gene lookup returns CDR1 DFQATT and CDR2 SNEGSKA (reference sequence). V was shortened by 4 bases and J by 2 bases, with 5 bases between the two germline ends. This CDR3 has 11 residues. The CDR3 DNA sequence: TGCAGTGCTATGATAAACTATGGCTACACCTTC. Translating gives CSAMINYGYTF.

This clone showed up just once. CDR3 loop: CASSVAMGTEAFF. The CDR3 region has the DNA TGTGCCAGCAGCGTCGCGATGGGAACTGAAGCTTTCTTT. This chain links TRBV11-2 with TRBJ1-1; D gene uncertain. Trimming cost V 5 bases and J 5 bases, with 12 bases left between them. CDR1 and CDR2 from the germline V gene are SGHAT and FQNNGV. This CDR3 region has 13 residues.

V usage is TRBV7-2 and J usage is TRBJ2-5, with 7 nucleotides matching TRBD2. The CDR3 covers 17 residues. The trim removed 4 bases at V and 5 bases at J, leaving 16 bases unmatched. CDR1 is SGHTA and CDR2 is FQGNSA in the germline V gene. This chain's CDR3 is CASSYLASLGGVETQYF. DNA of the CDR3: TGTGCCAGCAGCTATCTGGCGAGCTTGGGGGGGGTCGAGACCCAGTACTTC.

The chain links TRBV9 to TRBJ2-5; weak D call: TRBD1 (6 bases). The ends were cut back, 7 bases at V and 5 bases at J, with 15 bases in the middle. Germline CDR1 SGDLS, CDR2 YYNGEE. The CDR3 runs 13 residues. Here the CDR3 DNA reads TGTGCCAGCGGGGGCAGTGGTACGGAGACCCAGTACTTC. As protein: CASGGSGTETQYF.

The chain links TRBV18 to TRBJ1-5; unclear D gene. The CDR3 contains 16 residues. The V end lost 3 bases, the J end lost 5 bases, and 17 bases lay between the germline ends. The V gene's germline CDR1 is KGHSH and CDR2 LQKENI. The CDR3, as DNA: TGTGCCAGCTCACCCACCGGGGAGGGCACCTATCAGCCCCAGCATTTT. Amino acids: CASSPTGEGTYQPQHF.

The DNA for the CDR3 is TGTGCCAGCAGTACACAGGGACCAGATACGCAGTATTTT. Encoded protein: CASSTQGPDTQYF. The chain carries TRBV7-3 and TRBJ2-3, with D possibly being TRBD1 (6 bases). Per germline, CDR1 SGHTA and CDR2 FQGTGA. The V gene lost 6 bases and the J gene lost 4 bases, with 11 bases spanning the gap. This CDR3 is built from 13 residues.

CDR3 coding DNA: TGTGCCAGCTCACGAGCGACAGGTATCCAGCCCCAGCATTTT. It encodes CASSRATGIQPQHF. V is TRBV18 and J is TRBJ1-5; tentative D call: TRBD1 (6 bases). CDR1 is KGHSH and CDR2 is LQKENI in the germline V gene. This CDR3 comprises 14 residues. Trimming stripped 4 bases from V and 7 bases from J, with 14 bases between. Based on the CDR3 plus reference TRBV18 and TRBJ1-5, the full variable domain is NAGVMQNPRHLVRRRGQEARLRCSPMKGHSHVYWYRQLPEEGLKFMVYLQKENIIDESGMPKERFSAEFPKEGPSILRIQQVVRGDSAAYFCASSRATGIQPQHFGDGTRLSIL.

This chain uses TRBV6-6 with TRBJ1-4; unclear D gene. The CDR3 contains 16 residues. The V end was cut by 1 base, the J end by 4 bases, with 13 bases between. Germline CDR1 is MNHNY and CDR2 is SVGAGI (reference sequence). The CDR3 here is CASSYFAMGYNEKLFF. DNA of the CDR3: TGTGCCAGCAGTTACTTCGCAATGGGGTATAATGAAAAACTGTTTTTT.

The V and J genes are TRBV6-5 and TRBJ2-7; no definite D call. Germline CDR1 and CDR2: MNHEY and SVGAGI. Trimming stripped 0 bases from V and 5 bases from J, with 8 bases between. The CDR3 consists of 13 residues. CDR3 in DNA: TGTGCCAGCAGTTACTCGCGATACCACGAGCAGTACGTC. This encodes CASSYSRYHEQYV.

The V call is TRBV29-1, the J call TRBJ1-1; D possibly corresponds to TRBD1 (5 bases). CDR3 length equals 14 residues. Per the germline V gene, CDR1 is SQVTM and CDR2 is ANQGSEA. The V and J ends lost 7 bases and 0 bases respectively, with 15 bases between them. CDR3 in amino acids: CSARPTVVNTEAFF. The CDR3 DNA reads TGCAGCGCCAGACCGACAGTTGTGAACACTGAAGCTTTCTTT.

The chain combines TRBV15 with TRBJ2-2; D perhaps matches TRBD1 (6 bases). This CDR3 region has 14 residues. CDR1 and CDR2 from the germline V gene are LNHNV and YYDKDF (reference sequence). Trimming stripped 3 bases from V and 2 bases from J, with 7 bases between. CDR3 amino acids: CATSSGGNTGELFF. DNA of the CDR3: TGTGCCACCAGCAGTGGGGGCAACACCGGGGAGCTGTTTTTT.

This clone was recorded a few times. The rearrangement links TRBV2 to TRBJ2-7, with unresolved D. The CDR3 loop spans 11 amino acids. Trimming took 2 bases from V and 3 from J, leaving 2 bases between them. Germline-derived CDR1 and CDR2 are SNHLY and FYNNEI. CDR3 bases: TGTGCCAGCAGTGAATACTACGAGCAGTACGTC. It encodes CASSEYYEQYV.

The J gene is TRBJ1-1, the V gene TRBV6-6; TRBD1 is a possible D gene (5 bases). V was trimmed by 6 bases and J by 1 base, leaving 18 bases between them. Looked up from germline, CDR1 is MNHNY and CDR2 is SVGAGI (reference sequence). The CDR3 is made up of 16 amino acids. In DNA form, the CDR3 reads TGTGCCAGCAGCGCGAGAGAGGGGTGGGGGAACACTGAAGCTTTCTTT. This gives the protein CASSAREGWGNTEAFF.

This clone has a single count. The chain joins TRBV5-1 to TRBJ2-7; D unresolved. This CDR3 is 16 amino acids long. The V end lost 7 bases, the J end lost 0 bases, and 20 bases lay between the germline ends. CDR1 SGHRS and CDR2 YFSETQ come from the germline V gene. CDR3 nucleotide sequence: TGCGCCAGCTCCAGTAGGGTTCTTCCACTCTCCTACGAGCAGTACGTC. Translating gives CASSSRVLPLSYEQYV.

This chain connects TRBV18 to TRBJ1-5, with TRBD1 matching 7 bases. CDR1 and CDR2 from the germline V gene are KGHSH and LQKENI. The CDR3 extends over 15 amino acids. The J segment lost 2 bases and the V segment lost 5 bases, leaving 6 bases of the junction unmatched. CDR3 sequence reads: CASSMGTVGNQPQHF. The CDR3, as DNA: TGTGCCAGCTCAATGGGGACAGTGGGCAATCAGCCCCAGCATTTT.

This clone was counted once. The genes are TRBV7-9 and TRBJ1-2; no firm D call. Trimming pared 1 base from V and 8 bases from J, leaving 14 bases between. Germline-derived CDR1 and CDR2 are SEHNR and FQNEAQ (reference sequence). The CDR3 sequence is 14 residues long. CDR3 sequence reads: CASSLVVPPAGYTF. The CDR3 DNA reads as TGTGCCAGCAGCTTAGTCGTGCCCCCGGCGGGCTACACCTTC.

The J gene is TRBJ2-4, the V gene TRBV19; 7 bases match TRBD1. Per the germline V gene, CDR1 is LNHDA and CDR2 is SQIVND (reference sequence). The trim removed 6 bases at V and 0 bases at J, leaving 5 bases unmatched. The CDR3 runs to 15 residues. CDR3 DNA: TGTGCCAGTAGGCCAACAGGGGTAGCCAAAAACATTCAGTACTTC. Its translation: CASRPTGVAKNIQYF.

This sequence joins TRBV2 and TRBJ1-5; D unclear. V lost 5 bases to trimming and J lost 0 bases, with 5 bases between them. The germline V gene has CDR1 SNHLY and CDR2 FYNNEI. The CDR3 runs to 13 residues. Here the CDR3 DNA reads TGTGCCAGCAGTCCGTATAGCAATCAGCCCCAGCATTTT. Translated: CASSPYSNQPQHF.

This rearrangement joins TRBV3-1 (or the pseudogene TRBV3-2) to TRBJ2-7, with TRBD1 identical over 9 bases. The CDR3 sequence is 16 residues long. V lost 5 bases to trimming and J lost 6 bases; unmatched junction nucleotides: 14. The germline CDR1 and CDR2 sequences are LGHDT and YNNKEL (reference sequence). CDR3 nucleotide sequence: TGTGCCAGCAGCAAAAACGGCGCGGGACAGGGCGGCGAGCAGTACGTC. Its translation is CASSKNGAGQGGEQYV.

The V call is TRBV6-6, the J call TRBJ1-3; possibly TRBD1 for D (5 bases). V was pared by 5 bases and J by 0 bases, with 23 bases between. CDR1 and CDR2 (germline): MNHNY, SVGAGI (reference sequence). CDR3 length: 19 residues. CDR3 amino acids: CASSRALGTEGSSGNTIYF. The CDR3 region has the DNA TGTGCCAGCAGTCGAGCCCTTGGGACGGAGGGATCCTCTGGAAACACCATATATTTT.

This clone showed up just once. CDR3 nucleotide sequence: TGTGCCAGCAGCTTGTCTGAGACTAGGGGGGGCCATAGCAATCAGCCCCAGCATTTT. This gives the protein CASSLSETRGGHSNQPQHF. The rearrangement joins TRBV5-6 to TRBJ1-5; D is possibly TRBD1 (6 bases). The CDR3 totals 19 residues. Per the germline V gene, CDR1 is SGHDT and CDR2 is YYEEEE. V lost 1 base and J 0 bases, leaving 20 bases between the germline ends.

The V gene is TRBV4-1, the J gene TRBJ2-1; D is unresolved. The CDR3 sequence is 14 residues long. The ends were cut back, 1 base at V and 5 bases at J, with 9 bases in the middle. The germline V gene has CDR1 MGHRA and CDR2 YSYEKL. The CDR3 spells CASSQVRTDNEQFF. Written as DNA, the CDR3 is TGCGCCAGCAGCCAAGTTCGCACAGACAATGAGCAGTTCTTC.

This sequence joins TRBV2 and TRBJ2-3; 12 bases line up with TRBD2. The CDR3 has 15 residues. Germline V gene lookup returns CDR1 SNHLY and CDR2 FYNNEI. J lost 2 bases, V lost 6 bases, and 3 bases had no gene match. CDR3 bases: TGTGCCAGCAGCCTAGCGGGGGGGGACACAGATACGCAGTATTTT. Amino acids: CASSLAGGDTDTQYF.

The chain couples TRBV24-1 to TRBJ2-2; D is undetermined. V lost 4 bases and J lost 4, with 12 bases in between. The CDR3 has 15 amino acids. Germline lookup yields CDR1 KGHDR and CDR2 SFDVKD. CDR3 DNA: TGTGCCACCAGTGACCAAACACGCCCCACCGGGGAGCTGTTTTTT. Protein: CATSDQTRPTGELFF.

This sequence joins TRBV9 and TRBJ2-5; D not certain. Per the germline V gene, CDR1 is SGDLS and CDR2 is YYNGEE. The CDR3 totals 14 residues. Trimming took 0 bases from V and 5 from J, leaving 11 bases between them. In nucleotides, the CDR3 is TGTGCCAGCAGCGTAGATTCGGGTTTGGAGACCCAGTACTTC. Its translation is CASSVDSGLETQYF. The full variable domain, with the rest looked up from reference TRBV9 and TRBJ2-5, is DSGVTQTPKHLITATGQRVTLRCSPRSGDLSVYWYQQSLDQGLQFLIQYYNGEERAKGNILERFSAQQFPDLHSELNLSSLELGDSALYFCASSVDSGLETQYFGPGTRLLVL.

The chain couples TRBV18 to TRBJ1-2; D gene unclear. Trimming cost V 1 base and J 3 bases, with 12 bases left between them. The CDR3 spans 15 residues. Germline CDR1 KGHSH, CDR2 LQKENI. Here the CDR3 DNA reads TGTGCCAGCTCACCACGACCAGAGAGGGACTATGGCTACACCTTC. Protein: CASSPRPERDYGYTF.

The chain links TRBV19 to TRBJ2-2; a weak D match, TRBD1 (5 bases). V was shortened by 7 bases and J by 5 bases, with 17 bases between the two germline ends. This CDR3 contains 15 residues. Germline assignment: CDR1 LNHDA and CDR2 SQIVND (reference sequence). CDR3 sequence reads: CASIRTSPGTGELFF. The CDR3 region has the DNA TGTGCCAGTATACGGACATCCCCTGGGACCGGGGAGCTGTTTTTT.

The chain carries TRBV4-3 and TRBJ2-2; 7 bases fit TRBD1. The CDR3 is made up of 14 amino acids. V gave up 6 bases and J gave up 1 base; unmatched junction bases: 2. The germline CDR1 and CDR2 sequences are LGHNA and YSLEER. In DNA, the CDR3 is TGCGCCAGCAGAGGACAGGAGAACACCGGGGAGCTGTTTTTT. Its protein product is CASRGQENTGELFF.